Shown below are 13 T cell receptor beta chains from a single sample sequenced in a study of tumor-infiltrating lymphocytes in primary liver carcinoma. Making TCR beta cDNA involved around 520 ng total RNA and a constant-region primer. What produced the TCR beta libraries was three nested multiplex PCR rounds using slightly modified ARM-PCR. The first two PCR rounds used TRBV1-TRBV30 primers with a Cbeta primer, 10 cycles each. One entry per CDR3 protein results from TCRdb running MiXCR on the multiplex PCR reads. Among more than 70,000 distinct CDR3 sequences listed, around 70% were seen once. Taking about 19-31 mg of unsorted bulk tissue, the authors co-extracted RNA and DNA. The specimen sequenced was liver tumor tissue from sampling region 1. The subset: tumor region T1, superior pole. The receptor source for this set is a man aged 35 to 55 with primary liver carcinoma and hepatitis B virus infection.

Details on this clonotype: At one of its ends the junction is not consistent with the germline gene, which may arise from a read error. The V and J genes are TRBV15 and TRBJ2-1; D is undetermined. CDR1 and CDR2 (germline): LNHNV, YYDKDF (reference sequence). The CDR3 is 15 residues long. CDR3 amino acids: CATSIYGVLLNEQFF. The CDR3 DNA follows: TGTGCCACCAGCATCTATGGGGTCCTGTTGAATGAACAGTTCTTC.

Turning to this clonotype: One junction end disagrees with the germline gene, perhaps due to a read error. The rearrangement uses TRBV11-2 and TRBJ2-2; D is unclear. CDR3 size: 16 residues. Germline lookup yields CDR1 SGHAT and CDR2 FQNNGV. This CDR3 is CSSSFEDHDRTGGLFF. The CDR3 bases are TGTTCCAGCAGCTTTGAAGATCATGATAGGACCGGTGGGCTGTTCTTT.

As for this clonotype: The junction differs from germline at one of its ends, possibly a read error. The genes are TRBV6-5 and TRBJ2-1; the D gene is possibly TRBD2 (5 bases). This CDR3 comprises 12 residues. CDR1 and CDR2 (germline): MNHEY, SVGAGI. This chain's CDR3 is CASSYVGDERFF. CDR3 nucleotides: TGTGCCAGTAGTTACGTCGGGGATGAGCGGTTCTTC.

A remark on this clonotype: An end of the junction differs from the germline gene, which may be a read error. The rearrangement links TRBV5-6 to TRBJ2-5; D is tentatively TRBD1 or TRBD2 (5 bases each). This CDR3 has 17 residues. Germline-derived CDR1 and CDR2 are SGHDT and YYEEEE. The CDR3 reads CASSHVLIDGDQEAQYF. The CDR3 DNA reads TGTGCCAGCAGCCACGTCCTTATAGACGGGGACCAAGAGGCCCAGTACTTC.

V gene TRBV30 combines with J gene TRBJ1-4; TRBD1 matches 11 bases. Germline loops: CDR1 GTSNPN, CDR2 SVGIG (reference sequence). V gave up 2 bases and J gave up 14 bases; unmatched junction bases: 7. CDR3 length: 13 amino acids. DNA for the CDR3: TGTGCCTGGAGTTCCCGGACAGGGGGCCATCTGTTTTTT. It translates to CAWSSRTGGHLFF.

This chain uses TRBV7-2 with TRBJ2-5; D not certain. CDR1 and CDR2 (germline): SGHTA, FQGNSA. Trimming took off 4 bases at V and 4 bases at J, with 13 bases between the two ends. The CDR3 contains 14 residues. In DNA form, the CDR3 reads TGTGCCAGCAGCTCACTGGGCCCGACAGAGACCCAGTACTTC. As protein: CASSSLGPTETQYF.

This clonotype occurred once. The chain employs TRBV29-1 and TRBJ2-1; D assignment may be TRBD1 or TRBD2 (5 bases each). V was pared by 6 bases and J by 9 bases, with 12 bases between. The CDR3 totals 11 residues. CDR1 is SQVTM and CDR2 is ANQGSEA in the germline V gene. DNA for the CDR3: TGCAGCGTAGGGGCTGCGGGTGAGCAGTTCTTC. The encoded protein is CSVGAAGEQFF.

This clonotype showed up just a few times. The V gene is TRBV11-2, the J gene TRBJ2-5; 11 bases map to TRBD2. Per germline, CDR1 SGHAT and CDR2 FQNNGV. The CDR3 has 16 residues. V dropped 5 bases and J dropped 2; count of bases not matched to a gene: 7. The CDR3 sequence: CASSPGTSGLQETQYF. As DNA, the CDR3 is TGTGCCAGCAGCCCTGGGACTAGCGGCTTACAAGAGACCCAGTACTTC.

Details on this clonotype: It may be a read error: a sequence one base away is much more abundant. This sequence joins TRBV12-3 or TRBV12-4 and TRBJ2-1; D unclear. V lost 6 bases and J lost 8, with 20 bases in between. The CDR3 runs to 15 residues. The CDR3 region has the DNA TGTGCCAGCAGCCCTCCAACGGTTAGGTGGGATGAGCAGTTCTTC. This encodes CASSPPTVRWDEQFF.

Only a few counts were recorded for this clonotype. Since a much larger clone is just one base distant, this may be a read error. The chain is built from TRBV7-9 and TRBJ2-3; the D is unclear. V was cut by 9 bases and J by 8 bases, with 15 bases left in between. The germline CDR1 and CDR2 sequences are SEHNR and FQNEAQ (reference sequence). The CDR3 covers 12 residues. CDR3 protein: CARSHSGGTQYF. As DNA, the CDR3 is TGTGCCAGGAGCCACTCCGGTGGTACGCAGTATTTT.

Note on this clonotype: A junction end diverges from the germline sequence, so it may reflect a read error. The chain is built from TRBV29-1 and TRBJ2-5, with 7 bases lining up with TRBD1. This CDR3 comprises 14 residues. Looked up from germline, CDR1 is SQVTM and CDR2 is ANQGSEA. The CDR3 DNA reads as TGCAGCTACCGACGGACAGGACTGGGAGAGACCCGGTACTTC. This codes for CSYRRTGLGETRYF.

Concerning this clonotype itself: A junction end diverges from the germline sequence, so it may reflect a read error. This CDR3 is CAISEPTKHNENLFF. In nucleotides, the CDR3 is TGTGCCATCAGCGAGCCGACGAAGCATAATGAAAATCTGTTTTTT. This chain uses TRBV10-3 with TRBJ1-4; no definite D call. From germline, CDR1 is ENHRY and CDR2 SYGVKD. There are 15 residues in the CDR3.

This clonotype was counted at least ten times. This chain connects TRBV5-4 to TRBJ2-1; D is tentatively TRBD1 or TRBD2 (5 bases each). Trimming cost V 5 bases and J 9 bases, with 21 bases left between them. CDR3 length: 15 amino acids. From germline, CDR1 is SGHNT and CDR2 YYREEE (reference sequence). This CDR3 reads CASRRYRDAGREQFF. CDR3 nucleotide sequence: TGTGCCAGCAGACGCTACCGGGACGCCGGGCGTGAGCAGTTCTTC.